Reported below is one T cell receptor beta chain. The target antigen is unknown. It was with a sample-barcoded 5' primer and a J-beta primer mix that a second PCR of roughly 6 to 12 cycles was run. TCRdb recomputed calls from the 5' RACE reads with MiXCR, one row per CDR3 protein. The sample holds over a million distinct CDR3 sequences, 20% to 25% seen once. The data originate from a study of blood T cells in healthy people across ages. Study observations and caveats: The authors considered diversity estimates from one million T cells to be underestimates.

The V end was cut by 0 bases, the J end by 4 bases, with 6 bases between. Germline V gives CDR1 MGHRA, CDR2 YSYEKL. The CDR3 has 14 amino acids. Healthy Russian Caucasian donors spanned ages about 6 to 95 years. This same sample was also taken into another study, of T cells of mothers and their children.

V is TRBV4-1 and J is TRBJ2-2; the D is unclear. Sequencing was performed on blood. This sequence originates from a girl aged 2-10 years in good health. CDR3 sequence reads: CASSQDVVTGELFF. Here the CDR3 DNA reads TGCGCCAGCAGCCAAGATGTAGTCACCGGGGAGCTGTTTTTT.